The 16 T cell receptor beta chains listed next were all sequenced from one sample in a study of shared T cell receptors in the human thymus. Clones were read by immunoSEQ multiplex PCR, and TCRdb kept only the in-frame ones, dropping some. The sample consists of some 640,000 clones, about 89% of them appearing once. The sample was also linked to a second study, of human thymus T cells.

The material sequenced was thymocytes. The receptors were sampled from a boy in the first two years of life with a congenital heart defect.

CDR3 region: CASSLDWSGNQPQHF. DNA of the CDR3: TGTGCCAGCAGCTTGGACTGGAGTGGCAATCAGCCCCAGCATTTT. The rearrangement uses TRBV28 and TRBJ1-5; no clear D. The CDR3 loop spans 15 amino acids. Germline V gives CDR1 MDHEN, CDR2 SYDVKM. The V gene lost 6 bases and the J gene lost 2 bases, with 14 bases spanning the gap.

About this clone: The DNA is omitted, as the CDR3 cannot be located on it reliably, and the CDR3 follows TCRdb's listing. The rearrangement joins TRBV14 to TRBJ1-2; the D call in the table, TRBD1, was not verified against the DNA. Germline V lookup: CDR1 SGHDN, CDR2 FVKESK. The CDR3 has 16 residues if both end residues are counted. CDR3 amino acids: CASSRGPFGSDYGYTF.

The CDR3 region has the DNA TGTGCCAGGGGACAGGGCCAAAGCTCTGGAAACACCATATATTTT. As protein: CARGQGQSSGNTIYF. This chain connects TRBV28 to TRBJ1-3, with 9 nucleotides matching TRBD1. Per germline, CDR1 MDHEN and CDR2 SYDVKM. V lost 9 bases to trimming and J lost 0 bases; unmatched junction nucleotides: 6. The CDR3 runs to 15 residues. Full variable domain (rest looked up from reference TRBV28 and TRBJ1-3): DVKVTQSSRYLVKRTGEKVFLECVQDMDHENMFWYRQDPGLGLRLIYFSYDVKMKEKGDIPEGYSVSREKKERFSLILESASTNQTSMYLCARGQGQSSGNTIYFGEGSWLTVV.

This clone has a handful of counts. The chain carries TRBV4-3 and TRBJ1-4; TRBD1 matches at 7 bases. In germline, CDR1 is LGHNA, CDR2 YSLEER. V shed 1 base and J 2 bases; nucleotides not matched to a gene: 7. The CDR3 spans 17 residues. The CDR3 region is CASSQVLGQRTNEKLFF. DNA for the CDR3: TGCGCCAGCAGCCAAGTCCTGGGACAGCGGACTAATGAAAAACTGTTTTTT.

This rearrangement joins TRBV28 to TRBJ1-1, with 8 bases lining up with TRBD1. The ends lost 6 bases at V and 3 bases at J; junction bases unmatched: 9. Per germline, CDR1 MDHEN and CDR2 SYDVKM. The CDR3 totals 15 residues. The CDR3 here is CASSHEPTGDTEAFF. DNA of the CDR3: TGTGCCAGCAGCCACGAACCGACAGGGGACACTGAAGCTTTCTTT.

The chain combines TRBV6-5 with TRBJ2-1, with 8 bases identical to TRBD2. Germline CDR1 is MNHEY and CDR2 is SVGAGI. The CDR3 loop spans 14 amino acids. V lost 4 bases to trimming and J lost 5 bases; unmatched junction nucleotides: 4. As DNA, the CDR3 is TGTGCCAGCAGTTCCCGGACTAGCAACAATGAGCAGTTCTTC. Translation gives CASSSRTSNNEQFF.

The CDR3 DNA sequence: TGTGCCAGCAGCTTCCGGGACAAAAAAGAGACCCAGTACTTC. This encodes CASSFRDKKETQYF. The chain links TRBV11-2 to TRBJ2-5, with D maybe TRBD1 (6 bases). The CDR3 length is 14 residues. V was trimmed by 3 bases and J by 3 bases, leaving 11 bases between them. Germline CDR1 reads SGHAT; CDR2 reads FQNNGV.

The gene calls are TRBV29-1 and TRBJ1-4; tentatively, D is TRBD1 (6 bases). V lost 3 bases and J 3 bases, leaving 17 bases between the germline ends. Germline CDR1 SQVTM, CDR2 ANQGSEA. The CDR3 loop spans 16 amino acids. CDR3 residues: CSVEVARGGANEKLFF. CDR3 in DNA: TGCAGCGTTGAGGTGGCGAGGGGGGGGGCTAATGAAAAACTGTTTTTT.

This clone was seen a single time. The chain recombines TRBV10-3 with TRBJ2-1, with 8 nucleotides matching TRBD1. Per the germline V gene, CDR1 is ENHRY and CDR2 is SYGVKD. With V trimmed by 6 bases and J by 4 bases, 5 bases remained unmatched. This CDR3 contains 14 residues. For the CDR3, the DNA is TGTGCCATCAGAGGACAGGGACTGTACAATGAGCAGTTCTTC. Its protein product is CAIRGQGLYNEQFF.

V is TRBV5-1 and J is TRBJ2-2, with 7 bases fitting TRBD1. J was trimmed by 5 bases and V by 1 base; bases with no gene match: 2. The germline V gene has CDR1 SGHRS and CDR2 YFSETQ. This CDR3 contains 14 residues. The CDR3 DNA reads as TGCGCCAGCAGCTTGAAGGGACAGACCGGGGAGCTGTTTTTT. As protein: CASSLKGQTGELFF.

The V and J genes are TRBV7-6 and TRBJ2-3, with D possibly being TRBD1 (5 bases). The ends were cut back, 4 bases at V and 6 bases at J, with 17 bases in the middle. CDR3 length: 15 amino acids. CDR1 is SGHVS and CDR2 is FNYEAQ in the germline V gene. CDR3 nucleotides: TGTGCCAGCAGCTCCGGCCCCTCCCAGGGCGATACGCAGTATTTT. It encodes CASSSGPSQGDTQYF.

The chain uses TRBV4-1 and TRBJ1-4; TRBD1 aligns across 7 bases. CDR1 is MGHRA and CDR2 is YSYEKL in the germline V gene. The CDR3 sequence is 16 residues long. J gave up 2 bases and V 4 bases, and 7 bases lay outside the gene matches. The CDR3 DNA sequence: TGCGCCAGCAGCCCCCGATTAGGGGGCACTAATGAAAAACTGTTTTTT. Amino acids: CASSPRLGGTNEKLFF.

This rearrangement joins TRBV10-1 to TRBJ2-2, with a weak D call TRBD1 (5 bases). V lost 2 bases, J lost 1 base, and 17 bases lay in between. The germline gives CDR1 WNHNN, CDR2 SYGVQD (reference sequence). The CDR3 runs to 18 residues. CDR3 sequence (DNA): TGCGCCAGCAGTGAGGGTTTGGGGCCAGGCCGGAACACCGGGGAGCTGTTTTTT. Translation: CASSEGLGPGRNTGELFF.

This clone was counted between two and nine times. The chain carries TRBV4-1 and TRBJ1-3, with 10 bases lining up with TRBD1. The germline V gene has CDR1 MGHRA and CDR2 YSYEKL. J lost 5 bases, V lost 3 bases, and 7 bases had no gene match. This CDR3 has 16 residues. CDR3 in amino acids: CASSHQRQGARNTIYF. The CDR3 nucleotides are TGCGCCAGCAGCCACCAAAGACAGGGGGCGAGAAACACCATATATTTT.

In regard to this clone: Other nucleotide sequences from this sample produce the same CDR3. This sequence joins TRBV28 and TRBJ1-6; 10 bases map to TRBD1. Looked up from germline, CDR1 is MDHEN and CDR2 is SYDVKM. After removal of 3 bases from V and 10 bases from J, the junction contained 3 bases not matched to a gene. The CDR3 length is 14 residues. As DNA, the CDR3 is TGTGCCAGCAGTTTGGGGACAGGGGTGTCACCCCTCCACTTT. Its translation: CASSLGTGVSPLHF. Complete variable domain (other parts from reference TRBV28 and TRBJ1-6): DVKVTQSSRYLVKRTGEKVFLECVQDMDHENMFWYRQDPGLGLRLIYFSYDVKMKEKGDIPEGYSVSREKKERFSLILESASTNQTSMYLCASSLGTGVSPLHFGNGTRLTVT.

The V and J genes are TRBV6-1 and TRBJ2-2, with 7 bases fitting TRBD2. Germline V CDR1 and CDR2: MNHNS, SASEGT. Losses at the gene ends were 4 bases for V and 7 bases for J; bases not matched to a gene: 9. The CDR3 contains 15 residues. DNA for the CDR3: TGTGCCAGCAGTGTTCCAGCGGGAAGGGACGGGGAGCTGTTTTTT. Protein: CASSVPAGRDGELFF.